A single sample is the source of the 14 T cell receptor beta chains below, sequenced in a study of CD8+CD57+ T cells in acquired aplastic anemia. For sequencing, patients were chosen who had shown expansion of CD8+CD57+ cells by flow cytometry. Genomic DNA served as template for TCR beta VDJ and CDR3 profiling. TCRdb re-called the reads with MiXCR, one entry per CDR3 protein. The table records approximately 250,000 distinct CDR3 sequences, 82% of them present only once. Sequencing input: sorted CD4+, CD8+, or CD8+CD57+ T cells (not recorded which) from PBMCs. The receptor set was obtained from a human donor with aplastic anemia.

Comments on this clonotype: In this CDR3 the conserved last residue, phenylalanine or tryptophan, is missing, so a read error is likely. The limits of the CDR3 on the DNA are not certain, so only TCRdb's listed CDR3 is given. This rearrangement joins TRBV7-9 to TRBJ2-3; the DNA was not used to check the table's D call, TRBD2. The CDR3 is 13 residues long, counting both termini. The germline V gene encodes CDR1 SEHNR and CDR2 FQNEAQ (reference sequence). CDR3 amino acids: CASSLGEGGNNSP.

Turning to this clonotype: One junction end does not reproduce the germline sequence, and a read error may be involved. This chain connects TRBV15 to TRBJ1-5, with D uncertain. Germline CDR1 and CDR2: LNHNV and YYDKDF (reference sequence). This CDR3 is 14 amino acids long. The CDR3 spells CASSRCCGQEPQHF. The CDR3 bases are TGTGCCAGCAGCAGGTGCTGCGGGCAAGAGCCCCAGCATTTC.

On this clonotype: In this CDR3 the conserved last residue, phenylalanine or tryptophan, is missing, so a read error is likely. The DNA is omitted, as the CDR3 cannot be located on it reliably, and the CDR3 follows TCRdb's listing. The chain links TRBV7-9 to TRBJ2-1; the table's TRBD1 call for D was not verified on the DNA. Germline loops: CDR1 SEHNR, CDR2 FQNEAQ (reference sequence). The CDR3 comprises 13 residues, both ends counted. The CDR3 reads CASSARTGPQQSQ.

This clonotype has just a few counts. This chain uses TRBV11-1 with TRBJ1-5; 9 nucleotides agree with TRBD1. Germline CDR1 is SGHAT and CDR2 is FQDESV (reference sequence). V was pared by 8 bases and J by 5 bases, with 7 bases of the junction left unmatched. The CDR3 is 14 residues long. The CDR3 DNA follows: TGTGCCAGCGGGTCGGGACAGGGCTATCAGCCCCAGCATTTT. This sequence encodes CASGSGQGYQPQHF. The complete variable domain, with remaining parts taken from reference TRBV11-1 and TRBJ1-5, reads EAEVAQSPRYKITEKSQAVAFWCDPISGHATLYWYRQILGQGPELLVQFQDESVVDDSQLPKDRFSAERLKGVDSTLKIQPAELGDSAMYLCASGSGQGYQPQHFGDGTRLSIL.

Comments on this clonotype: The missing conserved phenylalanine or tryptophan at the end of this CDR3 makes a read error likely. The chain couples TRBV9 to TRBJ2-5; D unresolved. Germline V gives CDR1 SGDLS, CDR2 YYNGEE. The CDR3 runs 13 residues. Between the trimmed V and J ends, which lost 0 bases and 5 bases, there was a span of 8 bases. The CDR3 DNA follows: TGTGCCAGCAGCGTAGGGAACTCGGAGACCCAGTACCTC. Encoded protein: CASSVGNSETQYL.

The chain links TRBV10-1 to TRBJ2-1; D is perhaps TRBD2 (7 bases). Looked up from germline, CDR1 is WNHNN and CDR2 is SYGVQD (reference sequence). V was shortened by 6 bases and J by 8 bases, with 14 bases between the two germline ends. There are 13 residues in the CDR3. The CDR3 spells CASRGGGTDEQFF. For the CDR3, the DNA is TGCGCCAGCAGGGGCGGGGGCACGGATGAGCAGTTCTTC.

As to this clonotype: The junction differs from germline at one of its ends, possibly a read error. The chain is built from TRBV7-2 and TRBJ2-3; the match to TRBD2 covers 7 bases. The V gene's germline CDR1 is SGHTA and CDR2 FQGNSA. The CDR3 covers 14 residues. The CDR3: CGSSLTGRAETQYF. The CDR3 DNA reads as TGTGGCAGCAGCTTAACGGGGAGGGCCGAGACGCAGTATTTT.

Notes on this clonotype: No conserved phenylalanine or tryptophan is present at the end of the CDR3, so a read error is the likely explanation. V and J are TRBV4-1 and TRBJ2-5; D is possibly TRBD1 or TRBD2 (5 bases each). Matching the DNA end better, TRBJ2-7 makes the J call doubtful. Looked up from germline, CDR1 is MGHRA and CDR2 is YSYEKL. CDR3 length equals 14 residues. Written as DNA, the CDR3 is TGCACCACCAGCGGCCGGGGCCTAGCCTGCGAGCAGTACTCC. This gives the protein CTTSGRGLACEQYS.

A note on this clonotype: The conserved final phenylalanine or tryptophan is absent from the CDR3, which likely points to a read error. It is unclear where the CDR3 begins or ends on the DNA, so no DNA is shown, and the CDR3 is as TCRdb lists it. The CDR3 protein is CASSRRATAAEYC. The chain is built from TRBV7-3 and TRBJ2-3; the table gives TRBD2 as D, unverified against the DNA. Germline loops: CDR1 SGHTA, CDR2 FQGTGA. The CDR3 length is 13 residues, termini included.

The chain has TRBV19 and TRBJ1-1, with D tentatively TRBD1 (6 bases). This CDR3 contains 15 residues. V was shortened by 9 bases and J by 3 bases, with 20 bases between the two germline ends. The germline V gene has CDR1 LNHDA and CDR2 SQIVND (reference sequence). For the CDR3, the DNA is TGTGCCAGCAGTGGGACGGGGGGGGCTTACACTGAAGCTTTCTTT. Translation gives CASSGTGGAYTEAFF.

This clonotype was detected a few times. Here the CDR3 DNA reads TGTGCCAGCAGCCCCGGACAGAGTCCCGATACGCAGTATTTT. Encoded protein: CASSPGQSPDTQYF. The chain couples TRBV5-6 to TRBJ2-3, with D maybe TRBD1 (6 bases). Per germline, CDR1 SGHDT and CDR2 YYEEEE. The CDR3 sequence is 14 residues long. V was cut by 4 bases and J by 6 bases, with 15 bases left in between. Full variable domain (remainder filled in from reference TRBV5-6 and TRBJ2-3): DAGVTQSPTHLIKTRGQQVTLRCSPKSGHDTVSWYQQALGQGPQFIFQYYEEEERQRGNFPDRFSGHQFPNYSSELNVNALLLGDSALYLCASSPGQSPDTQYFGPGTRLTVL.

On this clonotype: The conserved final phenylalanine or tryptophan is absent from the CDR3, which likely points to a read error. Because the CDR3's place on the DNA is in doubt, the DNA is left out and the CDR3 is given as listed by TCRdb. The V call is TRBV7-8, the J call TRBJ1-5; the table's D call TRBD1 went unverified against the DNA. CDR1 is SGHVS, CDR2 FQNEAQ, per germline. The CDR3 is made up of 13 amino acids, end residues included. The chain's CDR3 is CASSLAGGTDTHY.

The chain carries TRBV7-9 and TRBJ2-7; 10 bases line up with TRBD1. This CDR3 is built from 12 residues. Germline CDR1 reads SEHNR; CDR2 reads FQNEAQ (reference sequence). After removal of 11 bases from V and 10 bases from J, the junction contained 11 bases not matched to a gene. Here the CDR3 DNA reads TGTGCCGGACAGGGGGACATGGACACCCAGTACGTC. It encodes CAGQGDMDTQYV.

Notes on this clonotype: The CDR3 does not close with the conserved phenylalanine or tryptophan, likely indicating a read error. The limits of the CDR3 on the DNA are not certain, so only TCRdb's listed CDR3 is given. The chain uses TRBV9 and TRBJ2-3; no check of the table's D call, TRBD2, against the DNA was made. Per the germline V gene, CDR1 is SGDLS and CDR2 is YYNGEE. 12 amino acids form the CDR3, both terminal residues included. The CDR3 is CASSVGPSHNSY.